This TCR beta chain was profiled in a study of T cells in Graves' hyperthyroidism and ophthalmopathy. Amplified TCR beta CDR3 regions derived from RNA transcripts. A set of HTBI primers served as the primers for a first-round RT-PCR of the TCR CDR3. TCRdb re-called the multiplex PCR reads through MiXCR, storing one row per CDR3 protein. The table lists hundreds of thousands of distinct CDR3 sequences, approximately 40% of them singletons. This clonotype was recorded many times. Hyperthyroidism of Graves' type that showed no ophthalmopathy progression within 18 months was stable. The study based diagnoses on clinical symptoms, serum thyroxine and TRAb, thyroid ultrasound and orbital computed tomography. More than 8.5 ml of fresh peripheral blood supplied the PBMCs. The CDR3 is made up of 15 amino acids. The ends were cut back, 10 bases at V and 4 bases at J, with 22 bases in the middle. Germline assignment: CDR1 ENHRY and CDR2 SYGVKD.

The sequenced sample consisted of blood. The chain joins TRBV10-3 to TRBJ1-2; D not resolved. This TCR came from a woman in her 40s with Graves' hyperthyroidism. CDR3 region: CATQDLEGPSYGYTF. CDR3 in DNA: TGTGCCACGCAGGATCTGGAGGGCCCCTCCTATGGCTACACCTTC.